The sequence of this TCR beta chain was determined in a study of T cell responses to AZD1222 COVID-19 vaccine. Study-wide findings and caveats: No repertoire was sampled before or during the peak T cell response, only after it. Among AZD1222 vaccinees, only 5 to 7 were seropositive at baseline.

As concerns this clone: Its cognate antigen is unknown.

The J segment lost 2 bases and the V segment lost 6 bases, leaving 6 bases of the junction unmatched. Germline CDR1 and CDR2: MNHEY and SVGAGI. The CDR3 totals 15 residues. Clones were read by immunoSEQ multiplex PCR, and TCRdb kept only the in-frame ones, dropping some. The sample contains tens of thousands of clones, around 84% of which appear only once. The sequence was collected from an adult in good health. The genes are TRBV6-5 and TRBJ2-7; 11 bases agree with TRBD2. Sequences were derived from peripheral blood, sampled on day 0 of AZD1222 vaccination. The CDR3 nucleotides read TGTGCCAGCAGAGCCGTAGCGGGAGGGCCCTACGAGCAGTACTTC. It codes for CASRAVAGGPYEQYF.